This record looks at one T cell receptor (beta chain) sequence and its context. There is no known antigen for this receptor. No quality values exist for individual bases; no much larger clone is one base distant. This record comes from a study of blood T cell repertoires in COVID-19 (dated by TCRdb to between 2020 and 2021). Notes on the research overall: The collaborator samples originated in the United States, Italy and Spain and spanned the acute and convalescent phases of COVID-19. The material from the prospective study consisted of cDNA or gDNA derived from T cells, B-cell-depleted T cells, or PBMCs. The dataset comprised deeply sampled blood TCRbeta repertoires from subjects exposed to, actively infected with, or recovered from COVID-19. The repertoires were released in a freely available public database meant as a resource for research on the immune response to SARS-CoV-2. Samples came from the ongoing ImmuneRACE study (first 160 participants) plus 1,254 subjects from 6 global collaborators. Sample metadata almost always included a de-identified subject ID, COVID-19 status, age in years and sex. Where available, HLA class I and class II types were taken from metadata supplied by the sample provider and were not determined by assay-based typing.

Ends trimmed: V by 3 bases, J by 2 bases; bases unmatched to a gene: 7. The CDR3, cysteine through phenylalanine, is 15 amino acids long. The retained sequence is limited to the CDR3, 45 bases, with the frame set at the first base. CDR1 and CDR2 (SGHAT, FQNNGV) derive from the germline V gene. The immunoSEQ Assay, a bias-controlled multiplex PCR, was used to amplify TCRbeta CDR3 regions from genomic DNA. For the original study's pipeline: Nucleated cell counts per sample were estimated from amplification of reference gene primers within the assay. To quantify the absolute abundance of each unique TCRbeta CDR3 rearrangement, sequence reads were collapsed and filtered. Productive Simpson clonality was computed per sample as the square root of Simpson's diversity index over productive rearrangements. What TCRdb holds here is the immuneACCESS table cut down to in-frame rearrangements. Part of the clones is not present; checked against another copy, under half of the missing clones reflect an unresolved V gene, and the others are unexplained. For V, J and clone size, that table is used; D and trimming come from the DNA. The sample data list around 150,000 clones, and approximately 88% of these were observed just once. In total, the top ten clones hold over 9.5% of the sample.

Whole blood was collected in K2EDTA tubes by collaborating institutions according to the institutions' own protocols. For TCRbeta analysis, collaborators shipped samples in one of three forms: frozen whole blood, isolated PBMCs, or DNA extracted from either of those sample types. Paper-wide results and their limitations: The quantity of clinical and demographic metadata differed by source and by participant and was supplied without curation.

This TCR derives from a man aged 60 to 75 with active or convalescent COVID-19. The material sequenced was peripheral blood. The chain couples TRBV11-2 to TRBJ2-7, with 7 bases in between that match TRBD2. The CDR3 region has the sequence CASSFNGGGAYEQYF. Read as DNA, the sequence is TGTGCCAGCAGCTTTAATGGGGGAGGGGCCTACGAGCAGTACTTC.